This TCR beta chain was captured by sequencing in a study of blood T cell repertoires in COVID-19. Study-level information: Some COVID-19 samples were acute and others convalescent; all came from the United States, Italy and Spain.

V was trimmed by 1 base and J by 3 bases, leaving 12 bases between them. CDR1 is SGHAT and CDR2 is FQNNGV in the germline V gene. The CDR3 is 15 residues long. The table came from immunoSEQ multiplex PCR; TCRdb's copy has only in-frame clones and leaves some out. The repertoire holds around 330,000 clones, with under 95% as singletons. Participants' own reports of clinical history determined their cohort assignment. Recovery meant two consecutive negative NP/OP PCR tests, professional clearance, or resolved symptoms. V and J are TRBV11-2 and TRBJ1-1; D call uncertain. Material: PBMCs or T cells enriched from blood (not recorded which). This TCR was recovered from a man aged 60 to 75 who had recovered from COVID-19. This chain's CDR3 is CASSLAAGTDTEAFF. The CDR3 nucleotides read TGTGCCAGCAGCTTAGCCGCTGGTACGGACACTGAAGCTTTCTTT.